Listed here are 9 T cell receptor beta chains from one sample, sequenced in a study of blood T cell repertoires in COVID-19. Sequenced by immunoSEQ multiplex PCR; TCRdb stores in-frame clones only, minus some. The top ten clones hold approximately 8% of a sample with some 170,000 clones, 65% to 80% of them seen once. The sample comprised peripheral blood. These receptors were taken from a man between 60 and 70 years old with acute or convalescent COVID-19.

V is TRBV4-1 and J is TRBJ2-3, with D unresolved. From germline, CDR1 is MGHRA and CDR2 YSYEKL. The CDR3 has 15 amino acids. Trimming stripped 0 bases from V and 1 base from J, with 8 bases between. For the CDR3, the DNA is TGCGCCAGCAGCCAAGAATTAGTTGGCACAGATACGCAGTATTTT. Translation gives CASSQELVGTDTQYF.

This chain connects TRBV24-1 to TRBJ1-1; D ambiguous. Germline V lookup: CDR1 KGHDR, CDR2 SFDVKD. This CDR3 contains 15 residues. Deletions cut 5 bases from V and 5 bases from J, with 17 bases between. CDR3 in DNA: TGTGCCACCAGTGCCTCTGGAGGTGTTTGGACTGAAGCTTTCTTT. Encoded protein: CATSASGGVWTEAFF.

The rearrangement links TRBV29-1 to TRBJ1-1; 9 nucleotides align to TRBD1. This CDR3 has 15 amino acids. The V gene's germline CDR1 is SQVTM and CDR2 ANQGSEA. J was trimmed by 5 bases and V by 6 bases; bases with no gene match: 13. Here the CDR3 DNA reads TGCAGCGTGGCTCCGGGACAGGGTATGGGTACTGAAGCTTTCTTT. Residues: CSVAPGQGMGTEAFF.

The gene calls are TRBV6-6 and TRBJ2-7; D uncertain. The V gene's germline CDR1 is MNHNY and CDR2 SVGAGI (reference sequence). V lost 2 bases and J lost 5, with 16 bases in between. CDR3 size: 15 residues. The CDR3 coding sequence is TGTGCCAGCAGTTACGGTCTGAGGCGAAGGAACGAGCAGTACTTC. Its translation: CASSYGLRRRNEQYF.

The chain links TRBV5-4 to TRBJ1-1; TRBD1 matches 8 bases. Germline CDR1 reads SGHNT; CDR2 reads YYREEE (reference sequence). Trimming took 1 base from V and 1 from J; bases not matched to a gene: 0. This CDR3 has 14 amino acids. The CDR3: CASSLQGANTEAFF. As DNA, the CDR3 is TGTGCCAGCAGCTTGCAGGGGGCGAACACTGAAGCTTTCTTT.

This chain uses TRBV9 with TRBJ2-7, with D tentatively TRBD1 (6 bases). Trimming shortened V by 4 bases and J by 0 bases, and 11 bases separated the two germline ends. This CDR3 has 14 amino acids. The germline V gene has CDR1 SGDLS and CDR2 YYNGEE. CDR3 in amino acids: CASSPGDGSYEQYF. In DNA, the CDR3 is TGTGCCAGCAGCCCAGGGGACGGCTCCTACGAGCAGTACTTC.

V usage is TRBV11-2 and J usage is TRBJ2-5; 7 bases are shared with TRBD1. CDR1 and CDR2 (germline): SGHAT, FQNNGV. CDR3 size: 15 residues. Germline trimming cut 4 bases from V and 4 bases from J; bases unmatched to any gene: 9. The CDR3 DNA follows: TGTGCCAGCAGCTCGCAGGGGGTTGTGGCAGAGACCCAGTACTTC. Protein: CASSSQGVVAETQYF.

The V call is TRBV30, the J call TRBJ1-3, with D uncertain. Trimming shortened V by 0 bases and J by 4 bases, and 4 bases separated the two germline ends. The CDR3 has 12 residues. Germline values: CDR1 GTSNPN, CDR2 SVGIG (reference sequence). CDR3 sequence reads: CAWSVQGNTIYF. The CDR3 DNA reads as TGTGCCTGGAGTGTACAAGGAAACACCATATATTTT.

This rearrangement joins TRBV24-1 to TRBJ2-5; the match to TRBD1 covers 9 bases. Trimming took 5 bases from V and 2 from J; bases not matched to a gene: 5. The CDR3 contains 15 residues. The germline gives CDR1 KGHDR, CDR2 SFDVKD. The CDR3 here is CATSAQGQGQETQYF. Written as DNA, the CDR3 is TGTGCCACCAGTGCTCAGGGACAGGGACAAGAGACCCAGTACTTC.